The source of this T cell receptor (beta chain) is a study of blood T cell repertoires in COVID-19. Overall study: Nucleic acid was either cDNA or gDNA, and it came from T cells, B-cell-depleted T cells, or PBMCs.

Profiling relied on immunoSEQ multiplex PCR, and the TCRdb table lists in-frame clones only, not all of them. The sample lists about 230,000 clones, about nine tenths seen once, with more than 9% in the top ten. This clone has just a few counts. V shed 7 bases and J 0 bases; nucleotides not matched to a gene: 4. Germline V gives CDR1 WSHSY, CDR2 SAAADI. The CDR3 is 17 residues long. The sequence came from a middle-aged man with COVID-19, enrolled during active disease. The rearrangement joins TRBV10-2 to TRBJ2-2; 14 nucleotides agree with TRBD2. Sequenced: peripheral blood. CDR3 in DNA: TGCGCCAGCAACGGACTAGCGGGGGGCCCGAACACCGGGGAGCTGTTTTTT. It specifies CASNGLAGGPNTGELFF.